This entry lists 19 T cell receptor beta chains sequenced from one sample in a study of shared clonotypes between healthy human individuals. Produced via immunoSEQ multiplex PCR; TCRdb's table is partial and in-frame only. The sample carries 2 million to 2.5 million clones, almost 96% recorded once. Input material: naive CD4+ T cells sorted from blood. Stated subset: CD45RA+ positively selected. All receptors derive from a man aged 18 to 29 in good health.

The chain carries TRBV7-2 and TRBJ2-2; 8 positions agree with TRBD1. The V segment lost 6 bases and the J segment 1 base; nucleotides outside the gene matches: 7. The germline gives CDR1 SGHTA, CDR2 FQGNSA. This CDR3 is built from 16 residues. Written as DNA, the CDR3 is TGTGCCAGCAGTTTCGCCGGGACAGGGAACACCGGGGAGCTGTTTTTT. This codes for CASSFAGTGNTGELFF.

The genes are TRBV28 and TRBJ1-1; 7 bases match TRBD1. V shed 3 bases and J 11 bases; nucleotides not matched to a gene: 9. The CDR3 sequence is 13 residues long. Germline lookup yields CDR1 MDHEN and CDR2 SYDVKM. CDR3 in amino acids: CASSLGTDRLAFF. As DNA, the CDR3 is TGTGCCAGCAGTTTGGGGACAGACCGTTTGGCTTTCTTT. Full variable domain (outside the CDR3, taken from reference TRBV28 and TRBJ1-1): DVKVTQSSRYLVKRTGEKVFLECVQDMDHENMFWYRQDPGLGLRLIYFSYDVKMKEKGDIPEGYSVSREKKERFSLILESASTNQTSMYLCASSLGTDRLAFFGQGTRLTVV.

V gene TRBV5-6 combines with J gene TRBJ2-1; possibly TRBD1 for D (6 bases). V shed 4 bases and J shed 4 bases, with 18 bases lying between them. This CDR3 has 16 amino acids. Germline V gene lookup returns CDR1 SGHDT and CDR2 YYEEEE. The CDR3 region is CASSALVGAPYNEQFF. CDR3 coding DNA: TGTGCCAGCAGCGCGTTGGTGGGGGCCCCTTACAATGAGCAGTTCTTC.

The rearrangement joins TRBV5-4 to TRBJ1-1; 7 nucleotides align to TRBD1. CDR1 is SGHNT, CDR2 YYREEE, per germline (reference sequence). The CDR3 consists of 14 residues. Trimming at V came to 0 bases and at J to 6 bases, leaving 5 bases not matched to a gene. The CDR3 DNA sequence: TGTGCCAGCAGCTTGGTTGGAGGGACAGCTGAAGCTTTCTTT. The encoded protein is CASSLVGGTAEAFF.

The table lists this clone with a count of one. This CDR3 is also generated by other DNA sequences in the sample. The V call is TRBV30, the J call TRBJ2-3, with D hard to call. The CDR3 sequence is 13 residues long. Germline V gene sequence: CDR1 GTSNPN, CDR2 SVGIG (reference sequence). The V and J ends lost 1 base and 2 bases respectively, with 7 bases between them. The CDR3 DNA reads as TGTGCCTGGAGTGCGCAGTCCACAGATACGCAGTATTTT. Its protein is CAWSAQSTDTQYF.

The chain links TRBV5-6 to TRBJ2-7; 10 nucleotides agree with TRBD2. Germline CDR1 and CDR2: SGHDT and YYEEEE. This CDR3 region has 15 residues. Trimming cost V 0 bases and J 6 bases; bases outside gene matches: 6. The CDR3 protein is CASSLGLAGAREQYF. The CDR3 DNA reads as TGTGCCAGCAGCTTGGGGCTAGCGGGAGCGCGCGAGCAGTACTTC.

The chain uses TRBV9 and TRBJ1-2; tentatively, D is TRBD1 (5 bases). V was pared by 2 bases and J by 8 bases, with 13 bases between. The CDR3 has 13 amino acids. Germline V lookup: CDR1 SGDLS, CDR2 YYNGEE. CDR3 loop: CASSVSLGVGYTF. The DNA for the CDR3 is TGTGCCAGCAGCGTTTCTCTAGGGGTCGGCTACACCTTC.

The CDR3 is CASSAQGISSYNEQFF. In DNA, the CDR3 is TGTGCCAGCAGCGCGCAGGGGATTAGCTCCTACAATGAGCAGTTCTTC. The chain couples TRBV6-4 to TRBJ2-1; D is possibly TRBD1 (6 bases). The germline V gene has CDR1 MRHNA and CDR2 SNTAGT. This CDR3 region has 16 residues. The V gene lost 6 bases and the J gene lost 0 bases, with 15 bases spanning the gap.

This clone was found once. The rearrangement links TRBV12-2 to TRBJ1-1. TRBV12-2 is assigned pseudogene status. The CDR3 is made up of 12 amino acids. The CDR3 bases are TGTGCAAGTCGCTTCAGGCGGGTTGAAGCTTTCTTT. Translated: CASRFRRVEAFF.

This chain uses TRBV5-4 with TRBJ2-1; TRBD1 might be the D (6 bases). CDR3 length: 15 amino acids. CDR1 SGHNT and CDR2 YYREEE come from the germline V gene (reference sequence). The V end was cut by 4 bases, the J end by 1 base, with 12 bases between. For the CDR3, the DNA is TGTGCCAGCAGCGGAGCCGGGACATCCTACAATGAGCAGTTCTTC. Protein product: CASSGAGTSYNEQFF.

This chain links TRBV30 with TRBJ1-5; D is ambiguous. V lost 6 bases to trimming and J lost 4 bases, with 16 bases between them. CDR3 length: 14 amino acids. From germline, CDR1 is GTSNPN and CDR2 SVGIG (reference sequence). The CDR3 coding sequence is TGTGCCTGCGGGCCCGACCTAATGAATCAGCCCCAGCATTTT. It is translated as CACGPDLMNQPQHF. The full variable domain, rest sourced from reference TRBV30 and TRBJ1-5, is SQTIHQWPATLVQPVGSPLSLECTVEGTSNPNLYWYRQAAGRGLQLLFYSVGIGQISSEVPQNLSASRPQDRQFILSSKKLLLSDSGFYLCACGPDLMNQPQHFGDGTRLSIL.

The chain links TRBV30 to TRBJ1-1, with 7 bases aligning to TRBD1. After removal of 1 base from V and 5 bases from J, the junction contained 10 bases not matched to a gene. The length of the CDR3 is 15 residues. Per germline, CDR1 GTSNPN and CDR2 SVGIG (reference sequence). The CDR3, as DNA: TGTGCCTGGAGTGAAGGCTGGACAGGACGGACTGAAGCTTTCTTT. Encoded protein: CAWSEGWTGRTEAFF.

This clone was recorded only once. The chain recombines TRBV19 with TRBJ1-2; TRBD1 might be the D (5 bases). The CDR3 is made up of 12 amino acids. CDR1 LNHDA and CDR2 SQIVND come from the germline V gene (reference sequence). Trimming removed 6 bases at V and 8 bases at J, with 13 bases between. The CDR3 nucleotides are TGTGCCAGTAGAGCGGGGGGGATAGGCTACACCTTC. This codes for CASRAGGIGYTF.

The chain is built from TRBV7-9 and TRBJ2-3, with D maybe TRBD2 (7 bases). The germline V gene encodes CDR1 SEHNR and CDR2 FQNEAQ (reference sequence). Deletions cut 5 bases from V and 0 bases from J, with 18 bases between. This CDR3 is 17 amino acids long. The CDR3 DNA is TGTGCCAGCAGCCCCGCCTACCGGGGGGCGAGCACAGATACGCAGTATTTT. Translation gives CASSPAYRGASTDTQYF.

V gene TRBV28 combines with J gene TRBJ2-2; D is ambiguous. The CDR3 length is 14 residues. In germline, CDR1 is MDHEN, CDR2 SYDVKM. V was cut by 7 bases and J by 1 base, with 10 bases left in between. Written as DNA, the CDR3 is TGTGCCAGCAAAGTACAAAGGAACACCGGGGAGCTGTTTTTT. As protein: CASKVQRNTGELFF.

The chain joins TRBV2 to TRBJ2-1; TRBD1 is a possible D gene (5 bases). The CDR3 is 12 residues long. Germline assignment: CDR1 SNHLY and CDR2 FYNNEI. The germline V and J ends were trimmed by 9 bases and 9 bases, with 15 bases remaining between them. CDR3 amino acids: CASRGDNGEQFF. The CDR3 coding sequence is TGTGCCAGTAGGGGCGACAACGGTGAGCAGTTCTTC.

The J gene is TRBJ1-2, the V gene TRBV7-2; maybe TRBD1 (5 bases). V was pared by 1 base and J by 8 bases, with 11 bases between. The CDR3 contains 13 residues. The germline gives CDR1 SGHTA, CDR2 FQGNSA. CDR3 DNA sequence: TGTGCCAGCAGCTTAGGGTTTGGGGACGGCTACACCTTC. Translation gives CASSLGFGDGYTF.

The chain joins TRBV6-6 to TRBJ2-7; TRBD1 matches at 10 bases. The CDR3 is 13 amino acids. J gave up 7 bases and V 5 bases, and 5 bases lay outside the gene matches. Germline assignment: CDR1 MNHNY and CDR2 SVGAGI (reference sequence). For the CDR3, the DNA is TGTGCCAGCAGTACACGGACAGGGGGAGAGCAGTACTTC. It codes for CASSTRTGGEQYF.

The rearrangement uses TRBV5-1 and TRBJ1-1; D may be TRBD1 (5 bases). Per germline, CDR1 SGHRS and CDR2 YFSETQ. Deletions cut 0 bases from V and 4 bases from J, with 13 bases between. The CDR3 spans 15 residues. In DNA form, the CDR3 reads TGCGCCAGCAGCTTGGAAGGGACCCGAATCACTGAAGCTTTCTTT. The encoded protein is CASSLEGTRITEAFF.